What follows are 23 T cell receptor beta chains derived from one specimen sequenced in a study of vaccination effects on CD4 cells after COVID-19. Pools of viral peptides were used by the ViraFEST assay to expand antigen-specific CD4+ T cells ahead of sequencing. Following a 10-day culture, CD4+ T cells were purified. Neither prior SARS-CoV-2 infection nor positive nucleocapsid antibodies were present in the vaccine recipients. The table came from immunoSEQ multiplex PCR; TCRdb's copy has only in-frame clones and leaves some out. The table has about 41,000 clones, 70% seen once. Their antigens remain unidentified. The sample in question was CD4+ T cells from PBMCs cultured with HCoV-OC43 spike peptides, obtained before COVID-19 vaccination. The subset is: HCoV-OC43 spike overlapping peptide pool stimulation. The receptor source for this set is a human donor who received a COVID-19 vaccine.

This clone was observed a few times. The chain uses TRBV28 and TRBJ1-1; D is uncertain. The V end lost 4 bases, the J end lost 4 bases, and 1 base lay between the germline ends. Germline V CDR1 and CDR2: MDHEN, SYDVKM. The CDR3 has 10 amino acids. CDR3 region: CASSSTEAFF. The CDR3 DNA sequence: TGTGCCAGCAGTTCCACTGAAGCTTTCTTT. The full variable domain, with the rest looked up from reference TRBV28 and TRBJ1-1, is DVKVTQSSRYLVKRTGEKVFLECVQDMDHENMFWYRQDPGLGLRLIYFSYDVKMKEKGDIPEGYSVSREKKERFSLILESASTNQTSMYLCASSSTEAFFGQGTRLTVV.

The chain combines TRBV4-3 with TRBJ2-2, with TRBD1 matching over 9 bases. CDR1 is LGHNA, CDR2 YSLEER, per germline. Trimming took 1 base from V and 4 from J; bases not matched to a gene: 4. CDR3 length: 16 amino acids. Written as DNA, the CDR3 is TGCGCCAGCAGCCAAGTACAGGGGGCGTTCACCGGGGAGCTGTTTTTT. Protein: CASSQVQGAFTGELFF.

The chain is built from TRBV4-2 and TRBJ1-2; D remains ambiguous. This CDR3 contains 14 residues. V lost 2 bases and J 0 bases, leaving 7 bases between the germline ends. Germline loops: CDR1 LGHNA, CDR2 YNFKEQ. CDR3 protein: CASSQPGANYGYTF. DNA of the CDR3: TGTGCCAGCAGCCAACCCGGGGCTAACTATGGCTACACCTTC.

This chain uses TRBV19 with TRBJ2-6, with 10 bases fitting TRBD1. This CDR3 contains 17 residues. Per germline, CDR1 LNHDA and CDR2 SQIVND (reference sequence). V dropped 7 bases and J dropped 1; count of bases not matched to a gene: 7. The DNA for the CDR3 is TGTGCCAGTACCTCGACAGGGGGCAGGTCTGGGGCCAACGTCCTGACTTTC. Translated: CASTSTGGRSGANVLTF. Variable domain in full (rest from reference TRBV19 and TRBJ2-6): DGGITQSPKYLFRKEGQNVTLSCEQNLNHDAMYWYRQDPGQGLRLIYYSQIVNDFQKGDIAEGYSVSREKKESFPLTVTSAQKNPTAFYLCASTSTGGRSGANVLTFGAGSRLTVL.

The gene calls are TRBV14 and TRBJ2-1; 12 bases fit TRBD2. The V and J ends lost 2 bases and 6 bases, in that order; junction bases with no gene match: 5. The CDR3 loop spans 16 amino acids. Germline loops: CDR1 SGHDN, CDR2 FVKESK. The CDR3 nucleotides are TGTGCCAGCAGCCAACCTAGCGGGGGGGCGAGCAATGAGCAGTTCTTC. Its protein product is CASSQPSGGASNEQFF. Supplemented by reference TRBV14 and TRBJ2-1, the full variable domain reads EAGVTQFPSHSVIEKGQTVTLRCDPISGHDNLYWYRRVMGKEIKFLLHFVKESKQDESGMPNNRFLAERTGGTYSTLKVQPAELEDSGVYFCASSQPSGGASNEQFFGPGTRLTVL.

The V and J genes are TRBV30 and TRBJ1-6; tentative D call: TRBD1 (6 bases). Between the trimmed V and J ends, which lost 6 bases and 4 bases, there was a span of 22 bases. Germline CDR1 GTSNPN, CDR2 SVGIG (reference sequence). The CDR3 loop spans 17 amino acids. CDR3 DNA: TGTGCCTGCCAACCCCCCTCGGGGGGGCTTTATAATTCACCCCTCCACTTT. It translates to CACQPPSGGLYNSPLHF.

With regard to this clone: Within the sample, other DNA sequences also encode this same CDR3. The CDR3 DNA sequence: TGCGCCAGCAGCCAAGACAACACCGGGGAGCTGTTTTTT. Amino acids: CASSQDNTGELFF. This chain connects TRBV4-3 to TRBJ2-2; D remains ambiguous. Trimming stripped 0 bases from V and 2 bases from J, with 1 base between. CDR1 is LGHNA, CDR2 YSLEER, per germline. CDR3 length: 13 residues.

The rearrangement links TRBV6-1 to TRBJ2-3; tentative D call: TRBD2 (6 bases). Trimming cost V 2 bases and J 8 bases, with 20 bases left between them. Germline CDR1 is MNHNS and CDR2 is SASEGT. This CDR3 is built from 16 residues. The CDR3 region is CASSELGTPEWGTQYF. Written as DNA, the CDR3 is TGTGCCAGCAGTGAATTGGGGACTCCTGAATGGGGTACGCAGTATTTT.

The chain has TRBV10-3 and TRBJ1-2, with TRBD1 identical over 7 bases. The germline CDR1 and CDR2 sequences are ENHRY and SYGVKD. The CDR3 is 14 amino acids. V shed 2 bases, J shed 4 bases, and the junction held 4 bases outside the gene matches. The DNA for the CDR3 is TGTGCCATCAGTGAGCCCGACAGGGCCTATGGCTACACCTTC. Protein: CAISEPDRAYGYTF.

This sequence joins TRBV30 and TRBJ1-1, with D perhaps TRBD1 (5 bases). Looked up from germline, CDR1 is GTSNPN and CDR2 is SVGIG (reference sequence). V was cut by 0 bases and J by 3 bases, with 8 bases left in between. The CDR3 is 13 residues long. The CDR3 region has the DNA TGTGCCTGGAGTGTAGAAGGGGACACTGAAGCTTTCTTT. As protein: CAWSVEGDTEAFF.

V usage is TRBV12-5 and J usage is TRBJ2-7; no clear D. This CDR3 has 10 residues. The germline CDR1 and CDR2 sequences are LGHNT and FRNRAP. Deletions cut 7 bases from V and 4 bases from J, with 5 bases between. In nucleotides, the CDR3 is TGTGCTAGTGAAGATTACGAGCAGTACTTC. Translating it yields CASEDYEQYF. Variable domain in full (rest from reference TRBV12-5 and TRBJ2-7): DARVTQTPRHKVTEMGQEVTMRCQPILGHNTVFWYRQTMMQGLELLAYFRNRAPLDDSGMPKDRFSAEMPDATLATLKIQPSEPRDSAVYFCASEDYEQYFGPGTRLTVT.

The rearrangement uses TRBV24-1 and TRBJ1-2; D might be TRBD1 (5 bases). The CDR3 is made up of 12 amino acids. CDR1 and CDR2 from the germline V gene are KGHDR and SFDVKD. V dropped 3 bases and J dropped 6 bases, with 7 bases sitting between them. CDR3 sequence: CATSDGGHGYTF. In nucleotides, the CDR3 is TGTGCCACCAGTGATGGGGGTCATGGCTACACCTTC.

The chain links TRBV5-4 to TRBJ1-4, with D possibly matching TRBD1 (6 bases). This CDR3 contains 15 residues. Germline CDR1 and CDR2: SGHNT and YYREEE (reference sequence). Between the trimmed V and J ends, which lost 4 bases and 2 bases, there was a span of 12 bases. The CDR3 sequence is CASSGGAQTNEKLFF. Here the CDR3 DNA reads TGTGCCAGCAGCGGGGGGGCGCAGACTAATGAAAAACTGTTTTTT. The whole variable domain, filled in from reference TRBV5-4 and TRBJ1-4, reads ETGVTQSPTHLIKTRGQQVTLRCSSQSGHNTVSWYQQALGQGPQFIFQYYREEENGRGNFPPRFSGLQFPNYSSELNVNALELDDSALYLCASSGGAQTNEKLFFGSGTQLSVL.

V and J are TRBV28 and TRBJ2-7; TRBD2 matches 7 bases. The CDR3 runs 14 residues. The V and J ends lost 6 bases and 4 bases, in that order; junction bases with no gene match: 9. Germline CDR1 reads MDHEN; CDR2 reads SYDVKM. CDR3 sequence: CASSWPGGSYEQYF. DNA of the CDR3: TGTGCCAGCAGCTGGCCGGGAGGTTCTTACGAGCAGTACTTC.

This chain uses TRBV19 with TRBJ1-1; D is possibly TRBD1 (5 bases). This CDR3 region has 13 residues. V lost 4 bases and J 0 bases, leaving 6 bases between the germline ends. The germline V gene encodes CDR1 LNHDA and CDR2 SQIVND (reference sequence). CDR3 nucleotides: TGTGCCAGTAGTAAGACAGTGAACACTGAAGCTTTCTTT. This codes for CASSKTVNTEAFF.

The CDR3 DNA sequence: TGTGCCAGCAGCCAACGGACAGGTTTACCCGGGGAGCTGTTTTTT. Encoded protein: CASSQRTGLPGELFF. V gene TRBV11-2 combines with J gene TRBJ2-2, with TRBD1 identical over 7 bases. Germline V gene sequence: CDR1 SGHAT, CDR2 FQNNGV. V lost 5 bases, J lost 6 bases, and 9 bases stayed unmatched. The CDR3 covers 15 residues.

The rearrangement uses TRBV7-2 and TRBJ2-5; 8 bases are shared with TRBD1. V shed 1 base and J 5 bases; nucleotides not matched to a gene: 6. The germline V gene encodes CDR1 SGHTA and CDR2 FQGNSA. There are 15 residues in the CDR3. The CDR3 here is CASSLGWTGSETQYF. The CDR3 DNA follows: TGTGCCAGCAGCTTAGGTTGGACAGGGTCGGAGACCCAGTACTTC.

In its sample, this clone was seen a few times. The chain uses TRBV30 and TRBJ2-1, with unresolved D. V was cut by 2 bases and J by 6 bases, with 11 bases left in between. The CDR3 is made up of 13 amino acids. CDR1 GTSNPN and CDR2 SVGIG come from the germline V gene (reference sequence). The CDR3 loop is CAWSPGGLNEQFF. The CDR3 nucleotides are TGTGCCTGGAGTCCAGGCGGTCTCAATGAGCAGTTCTTC.

The rearrangement links TRBV6-5 to TRBJ1-2; weak D call: TRBD1 (6 bases). The CDR3 sequence is 14 residues long. The germline CDR1 and CDR2 sequences are MNHEY and SVGAGI. Trimming stripped 7 bases from V and 4 bases from J, with 16 bases between. CDR3 sequence reads: CASNLPGQTYGYTF. For the CDR3, the DNA is TGTGCCAGCAACCTCCCCGGACAGACCTATGGCTACACCTTC.

The chain is built from TRBV11-3 and TRBJ2-1; 7 bases are shared with TRBD2. The CDR3 sequence is 14 residues long. Germline-derived CDR1 and CDR2 are SGHNT and YENEEA. The ends lost 0 bases at V and 4 bases at J; junction bases unmatched: 0. The CDR3 protein is CASSLERGYNEQFF. The CDR3, as DNA: TGTGCCAGCAGCTTAGAGCGGGGGTACAATGAGCAGTTCTTC.

This clone was counted only a few times. The chain combines TRBV7-2 with TRBJ2-2; a possible D gene is TRBD1 (6 bases). Germline-derived CDR1 and CDR2 are SGHTA and FQGNSA. Trimming took off 6 bases at V and 3 bases at J, with 14 bases between the two ends. There are 15 residues in the CDR3. CDR3 loop: CASSLTRGYTGELFF. The DNA for the CDR3 is TGTGCCAGCAGTCTTACTAGGGGGTACACCGGGGAGCTGTTTTTT.

This rearrangement joins TRBV6-5 to TRBJ1-2; weak D call: TRBD1 (5 bases). V lost 5 bases to trimming and J lost 2 bases, with 12 bases between them. Germline CDR1 MNHEY, CDR2 SVGAGI. The CDR3 length is 14 residues. The CDR3 here is CASSRDPTNYGYTF. The CDR3 nucleotides read TGTGCCAGCAGTCGGGACCCCACAAACTATGGCTACACCTTC.

The V and J genes are TRBV7-2 and TRBJ2-5; D gene ambiguous. The CDR3 loop spans 13 amino acids. CDR1 SGHTA and CDR2 FQGNSA come from the germline V gene. Trimming cost V 5 bases and J 1 base, with 8 bases left between them. The CDR3: CASSPRTQETQYF. The DNA for the CDR3 is TGTGCCAGCAGCCCCCGGACCCAAGAGACCCAGTACTTC. The full variable domain, completed using reference TRBV7-2 and TRBJ2-5, is GAGVSQSPSNKVTEKGKDVELRCDPISGHTALYWYRQSLGQGLEFLIYFQGNSAPDKSGLPSDRFSAERTGGSVSTLTIQRTQQEDSAVYLCASSPRTQETQYFGPGTRLLVL.